This T cell receptor beta chain derives from a study of cytomegalovirus exposure and HLA in healthy donors. About the study: Drawn from HLA-typed donors, about 85 million unique TCRs were held in an early data release.

The CDR3 spans 13 residues. Per germline, CDR1 SNHLY and CDR2 FYNNEI. Trimming shortened V by 2 bases and J by 7 bases, and 11 bases separated the two germline ends. As for this clone: Its target is unknown.

The study, taken as a whole, reports: What was likely a sequencing artifact was a cluster of highly shared sequence variants. Most CMV-associated TCR beta chains appeared HLA-restricted in a later analysis.

Primers for the PCR totalled 60 Vbeta and 13 Jbeta. As originally analysed: Roughly 12 million shared chains were among around 80 million unique TCR beta chains counted in a later analysis. Generated by immunoSEQ multiplex PCR, the TCRdb table keeps only in-frame clones and is missing some. That table is the source of V, J and clone size, and D and trimming were worked out from the DNA. The table includes approximately 160,000 clones, 68% detected once. This chain links TRBV2 with TRBJ1-1, with D tentatively TRBD1 (6 bases). The sequenced sample consisted of PBMCs. This TCR was sampled from a young woman in good health and CMV-seropositive. The CDR3 DNA is TGTGCCAGCAGTGAACAGGGGCAGATTGAAGCTTTCTTT. Translated, it gives CASSEQGQIEAFF.